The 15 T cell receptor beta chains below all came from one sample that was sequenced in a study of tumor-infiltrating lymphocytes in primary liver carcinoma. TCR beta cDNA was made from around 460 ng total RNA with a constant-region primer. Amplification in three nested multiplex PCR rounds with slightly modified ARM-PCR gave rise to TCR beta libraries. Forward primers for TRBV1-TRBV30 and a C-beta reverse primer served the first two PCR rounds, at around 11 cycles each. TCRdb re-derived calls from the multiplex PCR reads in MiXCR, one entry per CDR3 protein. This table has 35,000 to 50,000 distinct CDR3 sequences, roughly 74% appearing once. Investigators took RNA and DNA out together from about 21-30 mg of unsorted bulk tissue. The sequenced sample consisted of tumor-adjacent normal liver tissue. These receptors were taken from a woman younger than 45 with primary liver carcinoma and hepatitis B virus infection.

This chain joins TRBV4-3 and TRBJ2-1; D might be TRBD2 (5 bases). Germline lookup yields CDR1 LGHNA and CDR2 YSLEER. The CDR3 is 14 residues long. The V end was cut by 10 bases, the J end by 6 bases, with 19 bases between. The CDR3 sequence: CATSHTESVNEQFF. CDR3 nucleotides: TGCGCCACTAGCCACACAGAGTCGGTCAATGAGCAGTTCTTC.

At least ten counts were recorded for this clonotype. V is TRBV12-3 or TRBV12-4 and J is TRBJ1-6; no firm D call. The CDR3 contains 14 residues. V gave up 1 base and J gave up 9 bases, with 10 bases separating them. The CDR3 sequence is CASSLGGSGSPLHF. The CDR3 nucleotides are TGTGCCAGCAGTTTAGGAGGGTCGGGTTCACCCCTCCACTTT.

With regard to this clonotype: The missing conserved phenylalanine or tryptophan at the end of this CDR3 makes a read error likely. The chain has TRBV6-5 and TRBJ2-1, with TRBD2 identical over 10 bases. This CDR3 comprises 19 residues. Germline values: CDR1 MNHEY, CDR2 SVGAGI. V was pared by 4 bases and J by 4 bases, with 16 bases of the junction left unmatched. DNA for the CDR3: TGTGCCAGCAGTTGCTCGGGCGACGGGACTAGCGCAGTGTACAATGAGCAGTTCTTA. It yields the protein CASSCSGDGTSAVYNEQFL.

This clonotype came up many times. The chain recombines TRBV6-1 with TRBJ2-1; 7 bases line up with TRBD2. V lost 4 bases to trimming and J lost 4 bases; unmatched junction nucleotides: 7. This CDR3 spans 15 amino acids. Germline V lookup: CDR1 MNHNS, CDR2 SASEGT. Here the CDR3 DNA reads TGTGCCAGCAGTGTCGGGACTAACTCTTACAATGAGCAGTTCTTC. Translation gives CASSVGTNSYNEQFF.

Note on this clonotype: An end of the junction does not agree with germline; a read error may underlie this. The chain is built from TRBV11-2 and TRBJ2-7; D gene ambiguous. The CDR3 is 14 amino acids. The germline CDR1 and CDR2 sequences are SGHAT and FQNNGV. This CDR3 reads CARSPIAGVKEHYF. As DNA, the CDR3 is TGTGCCCGCAGCCCTATAGCAGGAGTGAAAGAGCATTACTTC. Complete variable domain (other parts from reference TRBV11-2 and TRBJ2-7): EAGVAQSPRYKIIEKRQSVAFWCNPISGHATLYWYQQILGQGPKLLIQFQNNGVVDDSQLPKDRFSAERLKGVDSTLKIQPAKLEDSAVYLCARSPIAGVKEHYFGPGTRLTVT.

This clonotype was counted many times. The CDR3 DNA reads as TGTGCCAGCAGCCCCCAGGGGATTATCAATCAGCCCCAGCATTTT. Encoded protein: CASSPQGIINQPQHF. The genes are TRBV28 and TRBJ1-5, with D maybe TRBD1 (6 bases). This CDR3 is 15 amino acids long. CDR1 is MDHEN, CDR2 SYDVKM, per germline. V lost 6 bases to trimming and J lost 3 bases, with 15 bases between them.

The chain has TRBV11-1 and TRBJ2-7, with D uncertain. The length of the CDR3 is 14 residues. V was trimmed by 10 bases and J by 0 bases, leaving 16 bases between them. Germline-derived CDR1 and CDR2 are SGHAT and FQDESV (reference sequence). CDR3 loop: CANCLSTASYEQYF. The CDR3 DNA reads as TGTGCCAACTGCTTATCGACGGCCTCCTACGAGCAGTACTTC.

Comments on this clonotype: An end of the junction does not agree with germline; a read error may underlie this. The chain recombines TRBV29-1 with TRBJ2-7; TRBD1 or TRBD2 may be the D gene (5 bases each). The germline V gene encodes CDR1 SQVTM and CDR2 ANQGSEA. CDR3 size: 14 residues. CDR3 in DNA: TGCAGCGCTGAACGCCGGGACCATCCTCCCGAGCTGTACTTC. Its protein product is CSAERRDHPPELYF.

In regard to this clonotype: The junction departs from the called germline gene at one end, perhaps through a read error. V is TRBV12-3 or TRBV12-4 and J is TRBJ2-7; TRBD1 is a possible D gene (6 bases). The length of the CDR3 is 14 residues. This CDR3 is CASSSGDINYELYF. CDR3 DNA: TGTGCCAGCAGTTCTGGGGACATTAACTACGAGCTGTACTTC.

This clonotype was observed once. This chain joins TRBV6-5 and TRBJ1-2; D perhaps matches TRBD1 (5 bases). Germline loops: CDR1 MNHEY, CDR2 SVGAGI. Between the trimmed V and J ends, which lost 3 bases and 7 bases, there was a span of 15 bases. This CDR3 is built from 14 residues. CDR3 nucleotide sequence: TGTGCCAGCAGTTATGACGGACGGGGCAGTGGCTACACCTTC. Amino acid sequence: CASSYDGRGSGYTF.

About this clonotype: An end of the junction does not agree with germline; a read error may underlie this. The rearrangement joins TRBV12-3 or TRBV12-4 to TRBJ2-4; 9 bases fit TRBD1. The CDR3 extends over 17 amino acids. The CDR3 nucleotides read TGTACCAGTACCATGGGGGTCGGGACAGGGACGAAAAACATTCAGTACTTC. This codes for CTSTMGVGTGTKNIQYF.

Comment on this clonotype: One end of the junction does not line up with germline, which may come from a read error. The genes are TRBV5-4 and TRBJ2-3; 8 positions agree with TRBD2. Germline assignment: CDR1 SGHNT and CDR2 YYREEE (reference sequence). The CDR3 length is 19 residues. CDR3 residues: CASSLNRGLTGGKRDTQYF. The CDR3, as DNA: TGTGCCAGCAGCCTGAATCGTGGACTAACGGGAGGGAAGAGAGATACGCAGTATTTC.

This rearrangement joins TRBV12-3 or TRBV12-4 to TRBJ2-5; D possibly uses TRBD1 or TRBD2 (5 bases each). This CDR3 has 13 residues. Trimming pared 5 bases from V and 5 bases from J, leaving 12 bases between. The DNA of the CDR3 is TGTGCCAGCAGTGAGACAGAGGGGGAGACCCAGTACTTC. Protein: CASSETEGETQYF.

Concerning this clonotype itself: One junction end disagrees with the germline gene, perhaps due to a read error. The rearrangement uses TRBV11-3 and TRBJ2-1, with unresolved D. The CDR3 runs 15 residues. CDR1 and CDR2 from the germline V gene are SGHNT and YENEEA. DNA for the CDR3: TGTGCCTGCAGCTTCGGAGCCCACTCCTACAATGAGCAGTTCTTC. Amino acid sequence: CACSFGAHSYNEQFF.

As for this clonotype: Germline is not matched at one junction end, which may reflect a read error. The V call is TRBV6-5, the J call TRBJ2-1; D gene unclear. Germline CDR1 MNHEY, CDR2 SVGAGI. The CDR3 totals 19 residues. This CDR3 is CVSSSSGDISSSSYNEHFF. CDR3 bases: TGTGTCAGCAGTTCCTCCGGAGACATCTCTTCGAGCTCCTACAATGAGCACTTCTTC.